The 17 T cell receptor beta chains reported below all come from one sample, sequenced in a study of T cell responses to AZD1222 COVID-19 vaccine. Produced via immunoSEQ multiplex PCR; TCRdb's table is partial and in-frame only. Of approximately 140,000 clones listed, 92% are singletons. Sample: peripheral blood, taken 28 days after the second AZD1222 dose. The receptors originated from an adult who received the AZD1222 COVID-19 vaccine.

The J gene is TRBJ2-3, the V gene TRBV24-1, with TRBD1 matching 9 bases. Germline CDR1 and CDR2: KGHDR and SFDVKD. Losses at the gene ends were 2 bases for V and 3 bases for J; bases not matched to a gene: 5. The CDR3 is made up of 16 amino acids. CDR3 protein: CATSDSGTGRTDTQYF. Here the CDR3 DNA reads TGTGCCACCAGTGATTCCGGGACAGGGAGGACAGATACGCAGTATTTT.

This chain uses TRBV29-1 with TRBJ1-1; 8 bases fit TRBD1. CDR3 length: 12 amino acids. J lost 6 bases, V lost 4 bases, and 4 bases had no gene match. In germline, CDR1 is SQVTM, CDR2 ANQGSEA. The CDR3 sequence is CSVVQGASEAFF. Written as DNA, the CDR3 is TGCAGCGTTGTTCAGGGGGCCTCTGAAGCTTTCTTT.

The rearrangement uses TRBV3-1 (or the pseudogene TRBV3-2) and TRBJ2-7; 8 bases are shared with TRBD2. V was clipped by 6 bases and J by 3 bases; unmatched bases: 7. CDR3 length equals 14 residues. Germline V gene sequence: CDR1 LGHDT, CDR2 YNNKEL (reference sequence). CDR3 sequence: CASRKSGSGYEQYF. The CDR3 region has the DNA TGTGCCAGCAGGAAAAGCGGGAGTGGCTACGAGCAGTACTTC.

A few counts support this clone. CDR3: CASRPGAAMNTEAFF. In DNA, the CDR3 is TGTGCCAGTAGGCCGGGGGCAGCCATGAACACTGAAGCTTTCTTT. The chain uses TRBV19 and TRBJ1-1; TRBD1 might be the D (6 bases). The CDR3 is 15 residues long. Germline CDR1 reads LNHDA; CDR2 reads SQIVND (reference sequence). The germline V and J ends were trimmed by 6 bases and 0 bases, with 14 bases remaining between them.

The chain has TRBV20-1 and TRBJ1-2; no reliable D call. Trimming left V 7 bases short and J 4 bases short, with 10 bases between. From germline, CDR1 is DFQATT and CDR2 SNEGSKA (reference sequence). The CDR3 length is 11 residues. The CDR3 reads CSGSHGYGYTF. The CDR3 DNA reads TGCAGTGGCTCACACGGCTATGGCTACACCTTC.

The rearrangement links TRBV6-5 to TRBJ2-7; maybe TRBD1 (6 bases). Germline V gene data show CDR1 as MNHEY and CDR2 as SVGAGI. This CDR3 has 13 residues. V lost 7 bases and J lost 4, with 14 bases in between. The chain's CDR3 is CASTEGGKYEQYF. DNA of the CDR3: TGTGCCAGCACGGAAGGGGGTAAATACGAGCAGTACTTC.

A few counts support this clone. The same CDR3 also results from other DNA sequences found in this sample. V gene TRBV6-4 combines with J gene TRBJ2-2, with TRBD2 identical over 11 bases. The V gene end was trimmed by 0 bases and the J gene end by 3 bases; junction bases not matched to a gene: 0. Germline values: CDR1 MRHNA, CDR2 SNTAGT. The CDR3 sequence is 16 residues long. CDR3 nucleotide sequence: TGTGCCAGCAGTGACTCACTAGCGGGAGACACCGGGGAGCTGTTTTTT. Amino acids: CASSDSLAGDTGELFF.

The rearrangement links TRBV30 to TRBJ2-1; 8 positions agree with TRBD2. V was clipped by 1 base and J by 5 bases; unmatched bases: 1. CDR1 and CDR2 from the germline V gene are GTSNPN and SVGIG (reference sequence). The length of the CDR3 is 13 residues. CDR3 bases: TGTGCCTGGAGTGCTAGCGGGCACAATGAGCAGTTCTTC. It is translated as CAWSASGHNEQFF.

This chain joins TRBV5-4 and TRBJ1-5; D is ambiguous. V was pared by 3 bases and J by 0 bases, with 7 bases between. Looked up from germline, CDR1 is SGHNT and CDR2 is YYREEE (reference sequence). The CDR3 covers 14 residues. For the CDR3, the DNA is TGTGCCAGCAGCTCCAAGGATAGCAATCAGCCCCAGCATTTT. As protein: CASSSKDSNQPQHF.

This clone was recorded once. This chain joins TRBV19 and TRBJ1-5, with a possible D match to TRBD1 (5 bases). The CDR3 extends over 13 amino acids. CDR1 is LNHDA, CDR2 SQIVND, per germline (reference sequence). V lost 3 bases, J lost 7 bases, and 10 bases lay in between. CDR3 sequence: CASSMLGGQPQHF. In DNA form, the CDR3 reads TGTGCCAGTAGTATGTTGGGGGGGCAGCCCCAGCATTTT. The complete variable domain, with remaining parts taken from reference TRBV19 and TRBJ1-5, reads DGGITQSPKYLFRKEGQNVTLSCEQNLNHDAMYWYRQDPGQGLRLIYYSQIVNDFQKGDIAEGYSVSREKKESFPLTVTSAQKNPTAFYLCASSMLGGQPQHFGDGTRLSIL.

The gene calls are TRBV5-6 and TRBJ2-1, with 8 bases aligning to TRBD1. Germline assignment: CDR1 SGHDT and CDR2 YYEEEE. The CDR3 loop spans 14 amino acids. Trimming removed 4 bases from V and 7 bases from J; junction bases left unmatched: 7. The CDR3 loop is CASSPGQGWNEQFF. DNA of the CDR3: TGTGCCAGCAGCCCCGGACAGGGTTGGAATGAGCAGTTCTTC.

In its sample, this clone was seen once. The CDR3 here is CASSLSPRGLNTEAFF. In DNA, the CDR3 is TGTGCCAGCAGCTTGAGCCCTCGGGGCCTGAACACTGAAGCTTTCTTT. This chain links TRBV7-8 with TRBJ1-1, with a weak D call TRBD1 (5 bases). The CDR3 extends over 16 amino acids. CDR1 and CDR2 from the germline V gene are SGHVS and FQNEAQ. The V end lost 3 bases, the J end lost 0 bases, and 14 bases lay between the germline ends.

This clone has more than one count but fewer than ten. V is TRBV6-2 or TRBV6-3 and J is TRBJ1-5; no firm D call. V dropped 5 bases and J dropped 2 bases, with 10 bases sitting between them. In germline, CDR1 is MNHEY, CDR2 SVGEGT. This CDR3 spans 14 amino acids. The CDR3 sequence: CASSGPRGNQPQHF. CDR3 in DNA: TGTGCCAGCAGTGGGCCTCGGGGCAATCAGCCCCAGCATTTT.

This rearrangement joins TRBV5-1 to TRBJ2-5, with D tentatively TRBD1 (6 bases). Germline V CDR1 and CDR2: SGHRS, YFSETQ. This CDR3 contains 13 residues. Trimming removed 4 bases from V and 5 bases from J, with 12 bases in between. This CDR3 reads CASSPGTLETQYF. The CDR3 DNA follows: TGCGCCAGCAGCCCAGGGACACTTGAGACCCAGTACTTC.

This chain connects TRBV7-8 to TRBJ1-3; no clear D gene. Trimming left V 5 bases short and J 3 bases short, with 8 bases between. The CDR3 totals 13 residues. Germline V lookup: CDR1 SGHVS, CDR2 FQNEAQ. The CDR3, as DNA: TGTGCCAGCAGCCGGATCGGTGGAAACACCATATATTTT. This gives the protein CASSRIGGNTIYF.

The chain joins TRBV4-1 to TRBJ1-1; no definite D call. Trimming pared 0 bases from V and 0 bases from J, leaving 5 bases between. The CDR3 covers 14 residues. CDR1 MGHRA and CDR2 YSYEKL come from the germline V gene. The CDR3 is CASSQDLVNTEAFF. DNA of the CDR3: TGCGCCAGCAGCCAAGATCTGGTGAACACTGAAGCTTTCTTT.

V is TRBV11-2 and J is TRBJ1-6; 7 bases map to TRBD1. This CDR3 contains 16 residues. The junction had 12 bases not matched to a gene; V was cut back by 5 bases and J by 8 bases. Germline V gives CDR1 SGHAT, CDR2 FQNNGV. CDR3 residues: CASSPLRGRTDSPLHF. The DNA for the CDR3 is TGTGCCAGCAGCCCACTTAGGGGGCGCACCGATTCACCCCTCCACTTT. The full variable domain, in which reference TRBV11-2 and TRBJ1-6 provide the parts outside the CDR3, is EAGVAQSPRYKIIEKRQSVAFWCNPISGHATLYWYQQILGQGPKLLIQFQNNGVVDDSQLPKDRFSAERLKGVDSTLKIQPAKLEDSAVYLCASSPLRGRTDSPLHFGNGTRLTVT.